Given below is one T cell receptor (beta chain) in context. Survey-level TCR beta sequencing used the immunoSEQ assay. Sequenced by immunoSEQ multiplex PCR; TCRdb stores in-frame clones only, minus some. The sample includes under 55,000 clones, approximately 93% of them seen just once. The CDR3 totals 18 residues. The chain employs TRBV1 and TRBJ2-6; TRBD2, the table's D call, was not compared with the DNA. TRBV1 represents a pseudogene. The source is a man aged 35 to 55 with rheumatoid arthritis. The sequenced sample was PBMCs. In nucleotides, the CDR3 is TGCACCAGCAGCCAAGGCGGGTTTTCAAAAGGAGGGGCCAACGTCCTGACTTTC. Translation: CTSSQGGFSKGGANVLTF.